Listed here are 5 T cell receptor beta chains from one sample, sequenced in a study of blood T cells in healthy people across ages. Alongside a J-beta primer mix, a sample-barcoded 5' primer served in a second PCR lasting about 7 to 11 cycles. TCRdb analysed the 5' RACE reads with MiXCR anew, one entry per CDR3 protein. The sample includes 1.5 million to 2 million distinct CDR3 sequences, around 42% of them seen just once. The sample consisted of blood. Receptors originate from a human donor in good health.

The sample holds a few counts of this clonotype. The CDR3 sequence: CSARDLARYNEQFF. The CDR3 DNA sequence: TGCAGTGCTAGAGATCTCGCCCGCTACAATGAGCAGTTCTTC. V usage is TRBV20-1 and J usage is TRBJ2-1, with unresolved D. V was cut by 0 bases and J by 3 bases, with 9 bases left in between. This CDR3 is built from 14 residues. Germline CDR1 and CDR2: DFQATT and SNEGSKA (reference sequence).

J is TRBJ2-4 and V is TRBV4-2, with 10 bases identical to TRBD2. Germline loops: CDR1 LGHNA, CDR2 YNFKEQ. CDR3 length: 17 amino acids. Losses at the gene ends were 6 bases for V and 6 bases for J; bases not matched to a gene: 14. CDR3 DNA sequence: TGTGCCAGCAGTCCTAACCTAGCGGGGGCAGGAGGAAACATTCAGTACTTC. This translates into CASSPNLAGAGGNIQYF.

V is TRBV12-3 or TRBV12-4 and J is TRBJ2-7; no reliable D call. V was clipped by 3 bases and J by 0 bases, with 6 bases between them. This CDR3 has 13 residues. The CDR3 here is CASSFHDSYEQYF. The CDR3 nucleotides read TGTGCCAGCAGTTTCCACGACTCCTACGAGCAGTACTTC.

The chain employs TRBV21-1 and TRBJ2-3; the DNA was not compared with TRBD1, the D call given in the table. TRBV21-1 is deemed a pseudogene. The CDR3 loop spans 16 amino acids. CDR3 residues: CASRHNRGSLTDTQYF. CDR3 nucleotides: TGTGCCAGCAGGCATAACAGGGGAAGCTTGACAGATACGCAGTATTTT.

This clonotype came up a few times. This chain connects TRBV29-1 to TRBJ1-1, with TRBD1 matching over 7 bases. Germline loops: CDR1 SQVTM, CDR2 ANQGSEA. The CDR3 sequence is 14 residues long. J lost 0 bases, V lost 3 bases, and 4 bases had no gene match. The CDR3 spells CSVDRGTVNTEAFF. CDR3 bases: TGCAGCGTTGATCGAGGGACAGTGAACACTGAAGCTTTCTTT. The full variable domain, with the rest looked up from reference TRBV29-1 and TRBJ1-1, is SAVISQKPSRDICQRGTSLTIQCQVDSQVTMMFWYRQQPGQSLTLIATANQGSEATYESGFVIDKFPISRPNLTFSTLTVSNMSPEDSSIYLCSVDRGTVNTEAFFGQGTRLTVV.